This TCR beta chain was found in a study of blood T cell repertoires in COVID-19 (dated by TCRdb to 2019 to 2021). In terms of the full investigation: Samples from collaborators originated in the United States, Italy and Spain and spanned both the acute and convalescent phases of COVID-19. The material from the prospective study consisted of cDNA or gDNA derived from T cells, B-cell-depleted T cells, or PBMCs. The dataset comprised deeply sampled blood TCRbeta repertoires from subjects exposed to, actively infected with, or recovered from COVID-19. The repertoires were made available in a free public database intended to serve as a resource for research on the immune response to SARS-CoV-2. Samples were obtained from the ongoing ImmuneRACE study (first 160 participants) and from 950 to 1,500 subjects provided by 6 global collaborators. A de-identified subject ID, COVID-19 status, age in years and sex were almost always included in the sample metadata. Where available, HLA class I and class II types were obtained from metadata supplied by the sample provider rather than from assay-based typing.

Summary of the overall study and its limitations: The amount of clinical and demographic metadata varied by source and participant and was provided uncurated.

V is clipped by 5 bases and J by 4 bases, and the sequence between their germline boundaries is 12 bases long. The cysteine opens and the phenylalanine closes a CDR3 of 14 amino acids. Of the read, only the CDR3 DNA is kept; its 42 bases are in frame from base 1. From the germline V gene, CDR1 is SNHLY and CDR2 is FYNNEI. The immunoSEQ Assay, a bias-controlled multiplex PCR, was used to amplify TCRbeta CDR3 regions from genomic DNA. The paper's data handling went like this. Within the assay, amplification of reference gene primers was used to estimate how many nucleated cells each sample contained. To quantify the absolute abundance of each unique TCRbeta CDR3 rearrangement, sequence reads were collapsed and filtered. For each sample, productive Simpson clonality was calculated as the square root of Simpson's diversity index over productive rearrangements. As stored in TCRdb, this immuneACCESS dataset retains in-frame rearrangements with V and J assigned. A fraction of the clones does not appear; measured against another copy, unresolved V genes explain less than half of the discrepancy, and the remainder lacks a known reason. That table gives V, J and clone size, and the DNA gave D and trimming. The sample table records about 160,000 clones; about four fifths of these occur just once. Of the sample, approximately 7.7% falls within the top ten clones.

Of note for this clone: There is no known antigen for this receptor. Per-nucleotide qualities are absent, and no much larger clonotype sits a single base away.

In Seattle, one collaborating source enrolled patients while the infection was active and tracked those patients longitudinally over the course of disease. Each collaborating institution followed its own protocols to collect whole blood in K2EDTA tubes. For TCRbeta analysis, collaborator samples were shipped as frozen whole blood, as isolated PBMCs, or as DNA extracted from either sample type. The sample taken for sequencing was peripheral blood. Rearrangement joined TRBV2 to TRBJ1-3; the D gene is possibly TRBD1, with 5 bases matching. The sequence came from a woman aged 60-75 years with COVID-19, enrolled during active disease. The CDR3 here reads CASSFGGSGNTIYF. Here is the DNA: TGTGCCAGCAGTTTCGGGGGTTCAGGAAACACCATATATTTT.